This T cell receptor (beta chain) was identified during a study of beta chain features in type 1 diabetes. Germline-derived CDR1 and CDR2 are MNHNY and SVGAGI (reference sequence). This CDR3 has 13 residues. With V trimmed by 10 bases and J by 5 bases, 9 bases remained unmatched. All of the isolated RNA was reverse transcribed, so expressed TCRB transcripts were sequenced. About 3.4 million reads on average were seen across naive, central memory and regulatory T cell samples. Using immunoSEQ multiplex PCR, the repertoire was profiled, and TCRdb retains in-frame clones only, with some absent. This table has nearly 350,000 clones, approximately 8.2% appearing once. Naive, central memory, regulatory and stem cell-like memory cells within the CD4+ compartment were sorted using CD45RO/CCR7/CD25/CD127/CD95/CD27.

This clonotype was obtained from a woman between 18 and 29 years old in good health. The specimen sequenced was central memory CD4+ T cells from blood. The gene calls are TRBV6-6 and TRBJ2-7, with 9 bases that match TRBD1. The DNA for the CDR3 is TGTGCCACCGCGGGACAGGGAAGGAACGAGCAGTACTTC. Translated, it gives CATAGQGRNEQYF.